Sequencing of this TCR beta chain was carried out in a study of blood T cells in healthy people across ages. Study-level information: Through template switching, about one barcoded beta molecule was captured per two T cells, as measured in model experiments. Study-wide points: PBMCs were not sorted, which prevented a conclusive comparison of naive versus antigen-experienced cells. When set beside aged donors, long-lived donors presented more naive CD4+ cells and higher diversity.

In regard to this clonotype: As yet, its antigen is unknown.

Through a sample-barcoded 5' primer and a J-beta primer mix, a second PCR was run for roughly 7 to 12 cycles. TCRdb itself ran the 5' RACE reads through MiXCR, one entry per CDR3 protein. The repertoire holds some 1,800,000 distinct CDR3 sequences, with about two fifths as singletons. Isolation yielded PBMCs, at least 6 million per sample, in every case. This CDR3 contains 16 residues. After removal of 3 bases from V and 1 base from J, the junction contained 7 bases not matched to a gene. The germline V gene encodes CDR1 MGHDK and CDR2 SYGVNS. Sequenced material: blood. The clonotype originates from a human donor in good health. The chain couples TRBV25-1 to TRBJ2-3, with 7 nucleotides matching TRBD2. For the CDR3, the DNA is TGTGCCAGCAGTGAGGGGGAGGGGTCCGGCACAGATACGCAGTATTTT. Translation gives CASSEGEGSGTDTQYF. The whole variable domain, filled in from reference TRBV25-1 and TRBJ2-3, reads EADIYQTPRYLVIGTGKKITLECSQTMGHDKMYWYQQDPGMELHLIHYSYGVNSTEKGDLSSESTVSRIRTEHFPLTLESARPSHTSQYLCASSEGEGSGTDTQYFGPGTRLTVL.